The 2 T cell receptor beta chains below all came from one sample that was sequenced in a study of blood T cells in healthy people across ages. A sample-barcoded 5' primer and a J-beta primer mix were used in a second PCR of about 7 to 12 cycles. TCRdb re-called the 5' RACE reads with MiXCR, one entry per CDR3 protein. The table includes over a million distinct CDR3 sequences, around 59% detected once. Material for sequencing was blood. These receptors all come from a man in his late teens or twenties in good health.

The chain links TRBV27 to TRBJ1-6; D perhaps matches TRBD1 (6 bases). This CDR3 contains 17 residues. V gave up 4 bases and J gave up 0 bases, with 13 bases separating them. Germline V lookup: CDR1 MNHEY, CDR2 SMNVEV (reference sequence). The CDR3 sequence: CASSSQQGDSYNSPLHF. Written as DNA, the CDR3 is TGTGCCAGCAGTTCCCAACAGGGAGACTCCTATAATTCACCCCTCCACTTT.

This clonotype appeared a few times. The chain has TRBV28 and TRBJ1-4; TRBD1 matches 8 bases. Germline CDR1 and CDR2: MDHEN and SYDVKM. V shed 5 bases and J 6 bases; nucleotides not matched to a gene: 8. CDR3 size: 15 residues. CDR3 loop: CASSTGTGVHEKLFF. The CDR3 DNA reads as TGTGCCAGCAGTACCGGGACAGGCGTCCATGAAAAACTGTTTTTT.